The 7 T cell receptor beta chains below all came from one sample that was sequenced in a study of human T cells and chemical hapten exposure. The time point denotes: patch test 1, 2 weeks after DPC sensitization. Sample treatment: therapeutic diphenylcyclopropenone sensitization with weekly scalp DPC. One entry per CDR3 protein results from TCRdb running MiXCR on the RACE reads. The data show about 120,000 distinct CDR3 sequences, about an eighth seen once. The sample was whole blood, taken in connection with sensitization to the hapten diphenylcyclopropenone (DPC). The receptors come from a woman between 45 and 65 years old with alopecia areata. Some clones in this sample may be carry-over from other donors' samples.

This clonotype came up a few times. This chain's CDR3 is CASSVVDSGSTQYF. The CDR3 nucleotides are TGTGCCAGCAGCGTAGTTGATAGCGGTTCGACCCAGTACTTC. The chain uses TRBV9 and TRBJ2-5, with a possible D match to TRBD2 (6 bases). Trimming shortened V by 0 bases and J by 7 bases, and 13 bases separated the two germline ends. CDR3 length: 14 amino acids. CDR1 and CDR2 (germline): SGDLS, YYNGEE. The full variable domain, with the rest looked up from reference TRBV9 and TRBJ2-5, is DSGVTQTPKHLITATGQRVTLRCSPRSGDLSVYWYQQSLDQGLQFLIQYYNGEERAKGNILERFSAQQFPDLHSELNLSSLELGDSALYFCASSVVDSGSTQYFGPGTRLLVL.

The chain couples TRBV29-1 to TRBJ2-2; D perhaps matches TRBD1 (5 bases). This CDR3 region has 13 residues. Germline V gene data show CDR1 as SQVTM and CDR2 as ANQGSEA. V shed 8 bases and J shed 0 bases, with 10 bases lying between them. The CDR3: CSFRVANTGELFF. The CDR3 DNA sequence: TGCAGCTTCAGGGTTGCGAACACCGGGGAGCTGTTTTTT.

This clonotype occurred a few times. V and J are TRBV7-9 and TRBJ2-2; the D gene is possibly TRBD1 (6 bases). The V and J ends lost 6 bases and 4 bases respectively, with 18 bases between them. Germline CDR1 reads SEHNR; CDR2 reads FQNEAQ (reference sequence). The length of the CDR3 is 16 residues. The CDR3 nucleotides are TGTGCCAGCAGATCCGGGACAATGGGAGTCACCGGGGAGCTGTTTTTT. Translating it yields CASRSGTMGVTGELFF.

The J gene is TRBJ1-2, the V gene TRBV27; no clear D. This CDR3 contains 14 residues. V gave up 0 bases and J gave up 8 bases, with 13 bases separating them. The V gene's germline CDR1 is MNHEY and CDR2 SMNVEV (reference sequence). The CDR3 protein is CASSLSSGFSGYTF. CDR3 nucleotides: TGTGCCAGCAGTTTATCGAGTGGGTTCTCCGGCTACACCTTC.

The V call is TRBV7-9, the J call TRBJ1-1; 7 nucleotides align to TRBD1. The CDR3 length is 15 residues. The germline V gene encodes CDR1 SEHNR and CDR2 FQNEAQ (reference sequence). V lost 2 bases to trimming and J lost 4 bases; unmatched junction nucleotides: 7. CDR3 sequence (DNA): TGTGCCAGCAGCTTAAGGGGGCCGACGAGCACTGAAGCTTTCTTT. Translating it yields CASSLRGPTSTEAFF.

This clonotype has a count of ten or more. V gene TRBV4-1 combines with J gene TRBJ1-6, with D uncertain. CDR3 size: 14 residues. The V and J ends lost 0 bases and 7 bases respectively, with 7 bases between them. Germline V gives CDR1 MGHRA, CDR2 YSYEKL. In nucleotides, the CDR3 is TGCGCCAGCAGCCAAGAGACGGTGAATTCACCCCTCCACTTT. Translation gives CASSQETVNSPLHF.

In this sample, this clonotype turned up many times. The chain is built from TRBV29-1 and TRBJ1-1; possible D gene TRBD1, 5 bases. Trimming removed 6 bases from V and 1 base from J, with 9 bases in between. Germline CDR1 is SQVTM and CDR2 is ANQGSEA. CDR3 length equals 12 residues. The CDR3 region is CSVGQSNTEAFF. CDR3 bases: TGCAGCGTCGGACAATCGAACACTGAAGCTTTCTTT.